This T cell receptor beta chain was sequenced during a study of high-grade serous ovarian cancer treatment subgroups. Overall study context: Mean per sample: about 14,000 reads, more than 6,500 unique TCR beta rearrangements. Findings of the study overall: TCR relatedness rose with neoantigen level and trended with mutation load.

The CDR3 extends over 11 amino acids. V lost 7 bases to trimming and J lost 2 bases, with 5 bases between them. The V gene's germline CDR1 is SNHLY and CDR2 FYNNEI. With respect to this clone: Its matching antigen is unknown.

Clones were read by immunoSEQ multiplex PCR, and TCRdb kept only the in-frame ones, dropping some. The table has under 20,000 clones, 73% seen once. Tumor tissue was taken before any definitive surgery or chemotherapy was given. This receptor was obtained from a human donor with high-grade serous ovarian cancer. This chain uses TRBV2 with TRBJ2-5, with D unresolved. The sample consisted of tumor tissue. CDR3: CASNPQETQYF. The CDR3 region has the DNA TGTGCCAGCAATCCACAAGAGACCCAGTACTTC.